This TCR beta chain emerged from a study of vaccination and CD4 T cells after COVID-19. About the research overall: For each participant, vaccination comprised two doses of either the BNT162b2 or the mRNA-1273 vaccine. Cells received overlapping spike peptides from SARS-CoV-2, HCoV-NL63, HCoV-OC43 and HCoV-229E as stimulation.

Worth noting for this clonotype: Its antigen remains unidentified.

The germline gives CDR1 SGHRS, CDR2 YFSETQ. V shed 7 bases and J 9 bases; nucleotides not matched to a gene: 12. The CDR3 extends over 15 amino acids. The treatment is: roughly ten-day PBMC culture with coronavirus spike peptide pools or control peptides (ViraFEST assay). Cultured CD4+ T-cell DNA underwent Oncomine TCR Beta short-read sequencing. From CD4+ T cells that had been cultured, genomic DNA was extracted. TCRdb reprocessed the PCR reads with MiXCR, giving one entry per CDR3 protein. The sample records about 16,000 distinct CDR3 sequences, 30% to 45% being singletons. The origin of this receptor is a human donor with COVID-19. The sample was cultured CD4+ T cells from blood. The J gene is TRBJ1-6, the V gene TRBV5-1; TRBD1 matches 8 bases. As DNA, the CDR3 is TGCGCCAGCGCCACTACCGACAGGGGTGGTTCACCCCTCCACTTT. This sequence encodes CASATTDRGGSPLHF.